The entry that follows covers one TCR beta chain sequence. The data derive from a study of CD8 T cells in Susac syndrome. The RNA input was roughly 0.45 to 1 ug, and it was reverse transcribed with random hexamers. TCRdb processed the immunoSEQ multiplex PCR reads anew with MiXCR; each CDR3 protein has one entry. The sample lists some 130,000 distinct CDR3 sequences; 95% were seen once. This CDR3 comprises 13 residues. V was pared by 7 bases and J by 1 base, with 10 bases between. CDR1 and CDR2 (germline): SEHNR, FQNEAQ (reference sequence). The chain employs TRBV7-9 and TRBJ2-5; tentative D call: TRBD2 (6 bases). The receptor comes from a human donor with Susac syndrome. Sequenced sample: CD8+ T cells from PBMCs. CDR3 sequence (DNA): TGTGCCAGCACCCCGCGGGGCCAAGAGACCCAGTACTTC. Protein: CASTPRGQETQYF.